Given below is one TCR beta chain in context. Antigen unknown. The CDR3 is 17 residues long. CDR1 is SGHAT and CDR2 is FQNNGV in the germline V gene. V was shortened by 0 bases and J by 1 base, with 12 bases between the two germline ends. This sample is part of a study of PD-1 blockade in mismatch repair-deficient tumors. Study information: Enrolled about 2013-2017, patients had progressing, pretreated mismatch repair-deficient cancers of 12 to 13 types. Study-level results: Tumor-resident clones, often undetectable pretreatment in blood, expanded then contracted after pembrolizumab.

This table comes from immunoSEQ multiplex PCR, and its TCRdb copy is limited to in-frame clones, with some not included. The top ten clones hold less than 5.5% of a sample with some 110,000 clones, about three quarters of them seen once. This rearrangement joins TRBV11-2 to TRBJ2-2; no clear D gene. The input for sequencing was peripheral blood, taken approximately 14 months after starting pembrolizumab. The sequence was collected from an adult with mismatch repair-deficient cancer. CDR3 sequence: CASSLDAEEKNTGELFF. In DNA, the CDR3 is TGTGCCAGCAGCTTAGATGCCGAGGAGAAGAACACCGGGGAGCTGTTTTTT.